A single TCR beta chain is shown here with its context. The antigen this receptor binds is unknown. Per-base quality was not reported, and no clone a single base away is much larger than it. The V end loses 1 base and the J end loses 1 base, and a stretch of 11 bases separates them. CDR1 SGHNT and CDR2 YYREEE are derived from the germline V gene (reference sequence). From the cysteine through the phenylalanine, the CDR3 covers 15 amino acids. The CDR3 DNA has 45 bases and is translated from base 1. Preparation of the library involved the immunoSEQ multiplex PCR assay. The multiplex PCR relied on a mix of 60 forward primers for TCR Vbeta segments and 13 reverse primers for TCR Jbeta segments. The CDR3 region of rearranged TCR beta genes was amplified from genomic DNA by a multiplex PCR assay. On the Illumina HiSeq System, the amplified TCR beta libraries were sequenced as 87-base-pair reads. On the study's bioinformatics: A later analysis tallied about 77 million unique TCR beta chains across the 550 to 850 repertoires, and about 12 million of those chains were shared by two or more donors. To remove PCR and sequencing errors, raw reads were error-corrected and collapsed into unique sequences using a nearest-neighbor algorithm that merged closely related sequences. CDR3 sequences were aligned to IMGT reference sequences to assign V, D and J gene segments. Each retained sequence needed at least a six-nucleotide match to both a V gene segment and a J gene segment. A rearrangement was called productive if the CDR3 had no stop codons and remained in frame with V and J, and every other rearrangement was called non-productive. CDR3 was defined by IMGT convention, running from the second conserved V-encoded cysteine to the conserved J-encoded phenylalanine. The earlier analysis of about 640 of the donors excluded any sequence lacking an unambiguous match to a single V gene segment. An earlier analysis of roughly 590 of the donors called V segments functional above 56.7% productive rearrangements and segregating when the between-donor standard deviation exceeded 5%. A statistical classification framework was built to diagnose cytomegalovirus status from the catalog of TCR beta chain sequences. In a later analysis, TCR nucleotide sequences were compared against IMGT/GENE-DB human TR gene sequences so that V and J genes could be assigned. A later analysis assigned CDR3 sequences and most-parsimonious VDJ recombination scenarios with the TCRdist pipeline. In a later analysis, each TCR beta chain was defined by its CDR3 amino acid sequence together with its V-gene family, and reads lacking a unique V-gene family were excluded. As a way to deal with suspected cross-contamination and a sequencing artifact, a later analysis dropped under 600 nucleotide sequences that were highly shared and had low generation probability. For each public chain, a later analysis derived a clonal expansion index from normalized ranks of inferred template counts within each repertoire. In a later analysis, generation probabilities were computed using a VDJ recombination model fitted to out-of-frame rearrangements, and the results were checked against IGoR. In a later analysis, hypergeometric tests were used to score TCR-TCR, TCR-HLA and TCR-CMV co-occurrence, with a repertoire-size bias correction applied to TCR pairs. False discovery rates were estimated in a later analysis by permuting HLA or CMV assignments 20 times. In a later analysis, co-occurring TCRs were grouped with DBSCAN, and TCRdist sequence similarity was added when clustering was performed within HLA-allele-positive subsets. Repertoires with fewer than 30,000 or more than 120,000 public chains were left out of co-occurrence clustering, as were about 5 repertoires with anomalous nucleotide sharing. TCRdb stores this immuneACCESS table with in-frame sequences only. Part of the clones is absent; in the studies checked, under half of the shortfall reflects unresolved V genes, and no reason is known for the rest. Clone size and the V and J calls come from that table; the DNA yielded D and trimming. Recorded for this sample are 150,000 to 200,000 clones; about 81% of them occurred a single time. The top ten constitute approximately 1% of the sample.

The cohort consisted of 600 to 750 healthy bone marrow donors. All cohort members were sampled while nominally healthy, although unrecorded immune exposures were likely present. The donor tested CMV seropositive, placing the donor among the approximately 290 seropositive members of the cohort. A peripheral blood sample was collected from each donor, and TCR beta sequencing was performed on peripheral blood mononuclear cells. The Qiagen DNeasy Blood Extraction Kit was used to extract genomic DNA from the blood cell samples. This specimen comes from a study of cytomegalovirus exposure and HLA in healthy donors (dated by TCRdb to the late 2010s). As for the study more broadly: According to an earlier analysis of 550 to 700 of the donors, 200 million or so T cells yielded 117 million unique TCR beta sequences and 250 to 350 Gb of sequence data. An early release that covered more than 550 HLA-typed donors contained around 330 gigabases of sequencing data and tens of millions of unique TCR sequences. Of the roughly 400 genotyped donors, less than 85% were placed in the genetic ancestry cluster associated with self-reported Caucasian donors. The study aimed to test whether signatures of past pathogen exposure could be identified by cataloging public T cell receptors. The study used immunosequencing to profile the T cell repertoires of several hundred subjects and linked those repertoires to cytomegalovirus serostatus. Besides the first cohort of around 700 subjects, a separate validation cohort made up of over 100 different subjects was used. The study combined high-throughput TCR immunosequencing, statistical association of individual TCRs with disease status, and machine learning to predict cytomegalovirus infection status. A later analysis re-examined previously published TCR beta repertoires from 610 or so donors and added high-resolution HLA genotyping to investigate patterns of TCR occurrence. Rather than using new phenotypic data, the later analysis identified candidate immune exposures from TCR beta sequences and from how often those sequences occurred across donors. In an earlier analysis of 500 to 650 of the donors, high-throughput TCR beta sequencing was used to judge whether each TCR beta V gene segment behaved as functional or pseudogenic. Donor age, sex, ethnicity and CMV serostatus were compiled alongside the repertoire data. In a later genetic analysis, genome-wide SNP genotypes for about 65% of the 666 donors were used, and that subset was treated as a discovery cohort. All discovery cohort repertoires had been generated on a single sequencing platform. HLA typing included class I and class II loci at four-digit resolution. The number of typed donors differed by locus: 629-630 for A, B, C, DRB1 and DQB1; 500 to 550 for DQA1; fewer than 610 for DPA1; and around 450 for DPB1. About five DR-DQ haplotypes were treated as single units for association and clustering because of strong linkage in the cohort. Among around 400 genotyped donors of the cohort, an average of around 220,000 unique TCR beta nucleotide sequences was sequenced per donor, of which about 19% were non-productive.

Paper-wide results and their limitations: HLA typing was unavailable for some donors at each locus, so association tests used only the typed subset. Most TCR sequences were observed very rarely across donors, whereas some public TCRs were present in many individuals. For the cohort, immune exposure information was limited to CMV serostatus. Because counts were too low, 15 to 20 rarely observed V segments, including chromosome 9 orphons, were left out of the earlier analysis of 587 of the donors. In a later analysis, the rate of TCR association differed among HLA loci, with DRB1 alleles having the most associated TCRs and HLA-C alleles having the fewest. In both the original and validation cohorts, the classifier was reported to diagnose cytomegalovirus status with high specificity and sensitivity. Correlated functional status among segregating V segments might be attributable to linkage disequilibrium, but an unknown experimental factor could not be ruled out. In the study, 150 to 200 TCR beta chains were listed as associated with cytomegalovirus. Presence/absence analyses assumed roughly uniform sequencing depth across donors, an assumption that may not hold. A few of the identified cytomegalovirus-associated TCR beta chains were confirmed in vitro to be specific for cytomegalovirus antigens. In an earlier analysis of more than 450 of the donors, most TCR beta V segments were observed in productive rearrangements about 87% or about 30% of the time, broadly matching IMGT annotations. Only TCR beta chains were sequenced in this cohort, and the absence of alpha or paired-chain data limited detectable features. A later genetic analysis associated a missense DCLRE1C variant with V-gene and J-gene trimming of TCR beta chains, and an independent cohort replicated the association. Some IMGT-functional V segments, including TRBV6-2 and TRBV6-3, could not be distinguished by the 87-base-pair reads and were therefore excluded. At a false discovery rate of 0.05, a later analysis linked around 17,000 TCR beta sequences to specific HLA alleles. It was suggested by the authors that the approach could potentially be generalized to other disease states and immunological phenotypes. A further reported finding was that TCR beta sequences accurately predicted the HLA-A and HLA-B alleles for most subjects in the first cohort. In a later analysis, HLA-associated TCR beta chains were found to be more clonally expanded and to have lower generation probabilities than equally common non-associated chains. Compared with the approximately 670-donor mean, donors in an Asian-associated ancestry cluster had fewer N-insertions in productive TCRs, according to a later genetic analysis. Most CMV-associated TCR beta chains appeared to be HLA-restricted in a later analysis, and the HLA associations seemed to be driven largely by CMV exposure. A group of highly shared sequence variants was considered likely to be a technical artifact of the sequencing pipeline. Several of the top co-occurrence clusters appeared to be linked to parvovirus B19, influenza, CMV and Epstein-Barr virus, according to a later analysis. Assigning TCR associations to individual alleles was difficult when HLA alleles, especially DR and DQ, strongly co-occurred.

The origin of this receptor is a girl aged 2 to 10 in good health and CMV-seropositive. In this chain, TRBV5-4 is recombined with TRBJ1-2, with no reliable assignment of the D segment. The sample was PBMCs. The DNA is as follows: TGTGCCAGCAGCTTGAAGGCGGCTCTTAACTATGGCTACACCTTC. Its translation reads: CASSLKAALNYGYTF.